This is a list of T cell receptor beta chains from one sample in a study of early T cells in non-severe SARS-CoV-2 infection. TCRdb re-called the 5' RACE reads through MiXCR, storing one row per CDR3 protein. This table has roughly 80,000 distinct CDR3 sequences, about 10% appearing once. Sequenced material: whole blood, taken at baseline. These receptors came from an adult who was a healthcare worker with PCR-confirmed SARS-CoV-2 infection or an uninfected control (not recorded which). The CDR3 runs from the conserved cysteine through the conserved F or W. The order of the fields is J gene, V gene, clone size, D gene, CDR3 DNA, CDR3 protein. A D gene is named only where the DNA matches it firmly. Not all rows give a size; the values are once, few, many and, for expanded clones, a class.

TRBJ1-1,TRBV20-1,few,TRBD1,TGCAGTGCGCCGACAGGGACGAACACTGAAGCTTTCTTT,CSAPTGTNTEAFF
TRBJ1-6,TRBV6-5,.,.,TGTGCCAGCAGTTACTCGAGGAGGGGTAATTCACCCCTCCACTTT,CASSYSRRGNSPLHF
TRBJ2-1,TRBV20-1,many,.,TGCAGTGCTAGAGTGAGGGGGACAAACAATGAGCAGTTCTTC,CSARVRGTNNEQFF
TRBJ2-1,TRBV20-1,few,TRBD2,TGCAGTGCTAGTCCCCCAGCGGGGGGGACCTTGAATGAGCAGTTCTTC,CSASPPAGGTLNEQFF
TRBJ1-6,TRBV11-2,few,.,TGTGCCAGCAGCTTAGGGGGCGGGAATTCACCCCTCCACTTT,CASSLGGGNSPLHF
TRBJ1-1,TRBV29-1,few,.,TGCAGCGTTACCCCCCGGAAGGGGACTGAAGCTTTCTTT,CSVTPRKGTEAFF
TRBJ1-1,TRBV18,.,.,TGTGCCAGCTCTCCGGGGGTAGGAATCCGAACTGCTGAAGCTTTCTTT,CASSPGVGIRTAEAFF
TRBJ1-2,TRBV12-2,few,.,TGTGCAAGTCGGGTCTATGGCTACACCTTC,CASRVYGYTF
TRBJ1-2,TRBV29-1,.,.,TGCAGCGTATGGGCAGGGAATGGCTACACCTTC,CSVWAGNGYTF
TRBJ2-3,TRBV19,few,.,TGTGCCAGTAGCCTCACAAGGTTGGATACGCAGTATTTT,CASSLTRLDTQYF
TRBJ1-2,TRBV4-3,many,.,TGCGCCAGCAGCTTACACAGGGAGCCGGGCTATGGCTACACCTTC,CASSLHREPGYGYTF
TRBJ2-3,TRBV30,.,TRBD2,TGTGCCTGGAGTAATCCCGGGACTAGCGCGGCCGGCACAGATACGCAGTATTTT,CAWSNPGTSAAGTDTQYF
TRBJ2-1,TRBV13,.,.,TGTGCCAGCAGCTTTAGGGAAGCGGGTGAGCATTTC,CASSFREAGEHF
TRBJ1-5,TRBV6-1,.,.,TGTGCCAGCAGTGAAGCCGGGGGACCACCGCAGCATTTT,CASSEAGGPPQHF
TRBJ1-2,TRBV20-1,.,.,TGCAGTGCTCATCAGGTACCAAGCTATGGCTACACCTTC,CSAHQVPSYGYTF
TRBJ2-2,TRBV29-1,.,TRBD1,TGCAGCGTCGGGACAGGGGGCGCCCCCGGGGAGCTGTTTTTT,CSVGTGGAPGELFF
TRBJ2-1,TRBV29-1,.,.,TGCAGCGCAGAGGGGCCTCCTCCTTACAATGAGCAGTTCTTC,CSAEGPPPYNEQFF
TRBJ1-1,TRBV5-1,.,.,TGCGCCAGCAGCTTGCAACACCCCACTGAAGCTTTCTTT,CASSLQHPTEAFF
TRBJ2-7,TRBV7-2,.,TRBD2,TGTGCCAGCAAACCCGCCGGGACTACCTACGAGCAGTACTTC,CASKPAGTTYEQYF
TRBJ2-7,TRBV30,many,.,TGTGCCTGGAGTTCAGGGACTTCCACCTACGAGCAGTACTTC,CAWSSGTSTYEQYF
TRBJ2-7,TRBV29-1,.,.,TGCAGCGTTGAATCAGGATACGAGCAGTACTTC,CSVESGYEQYF
TRBJ2-7,TRBV14,.,TRBD1,TGTGCCAGCAGCGCCGGGACAGGCAAATACGAGCAGTACTTC,CASSAGTGKYEQYF
TRBJ1-4,TRBV18,.,.,TGTGCCAGCTCACCTCTCGGCCCCGCAACTAATGAAAAACTGTTTTTT,CASSPLGPATNEKLFF
TRBJ2-5,TRBV6-6,many,.,TGTGCCAGCAGTCTCGAGGGGACCGAACAAGAGACCCAGTACTTC,CASSLEGTEQETQYF
TRBJ2-6,TRBV6-6,.,.,TGTGCCAGCAGACCCGAAAGCTCTGGGGCCAACGTCCTGACTTTC,CASRPESSGANVLTF
TRBJ2-3,TRBV24-1,.,.,TGTGCCACCATCCCATTGGAGCAGGACACAAGCACAGATACGCAGTATTTT,CATIPLEQDTSTDTQYF
TRBJ2-5,TRBV29-1,many,.,TGCAGCGCAGTTACACTAGCCCGCGGGACCCAGTACTTC,CSAVTLARGTQYF